Below, 20 T cell receptor beta chains from the same sample are listed, as sequenced in a study of T cell repertoires in cytomegalovirus infection. TCRdb called the reads again in MiXCR, with one record for every CDR3 protein. Here the sample spans hundreds of thousands of distinct CDR3 sequences, about 30% being singletons. Antigens of these TCRs are unknown. The source material was cultured PBMCs, sampled from culture after CMV antigen stimulation. The receptor source for this set is a human donor in good health (CMV status not recorded). Some clones in this sample may be carry-over from other donors' samples.

The genes are TRBV6-1 and TRBJ2-5; a possible D gene is TRBD2 (6 bases). Trimming pared 1 base from V and 1 base from J, leaving 13 bases between. This CDR3 contains 16 residues. Germline values: CDR1 MNHNS, CDR2 SASEGT. CDR3 sequence (DNA): TGTGCCAGCAGTGAAGGCCAGCGGGTGCCCCAAGAGACCCAGTACTTC. Its translation: CASSEGQRVPQETQYF.

The chain links TRBV7-2 to TRBJ1-2; 9 nucleotides match TRBD1. CDR3 size: 13 residues. Trimming cost V 8 bases and J 7 bases; bases outside gene matches: 8. The germline CDR1 and CDR2 sequences are SGHTA and FQGNSA. CDR3: CASQGQGSGGYTF. The CDR3 coding sequence is TGTGCCAGCCAGGGACAGGGCTCGGGTGGCTACACCTTC.

J is TRBJ2-7 and V is TRBV6-2 or TRBV6-3; 8 bases are a match to TRBD1. CDR1 and CDR2 (germline): MNHEY, SVGEGT. V trimming: 6 bases; J trimming: 4 bases; junction bases outside the gene matches: 14. The CDR3 runs to 16 residues. CDR3 coding DNA: TGTGCCAGCAGCGATCGTGGCGGACAGGGTGGATACGAGCAGTACTTC. The encoded protein is CASSDRGGQGGYEQYF.

The chain carries TRBV27 and TRBJ1-2, with 8 bases fitting TRBD1. V trimming: 5 bases; J trimming: 3 bases; junction bases outside the gene matches: 8. Germline V gene sequence: CDR1 MNHEY, CDR2 SMNVEV (reference sequence). The CDR3 spans 15 residues. CDR3 in amino acids: CASSPGTGFHYGYTF. The CDR3 DNA reads as TGTGCCAGCAGTCCCGGGACAGGCTTCCACTATGGCTACACCTTC.

This clonotype was picked up many times. The chain has TRBV7-6 and TRBJ1-5; D not resolved. The ends were cut back, 5 bases at V and 1 base at J, with 9 bases in the middle. Germline V CDR1 and CDR2: SGHVS, FNYEAQ. The CDR3 sequence is 14 residues long. CDR3 nucleotides: TGTGCCAGCAGCCCAGAGGGAAGCAATCAGCCCCAGCATTTT. Protein sequence: CASSPEGSNQPQHF.

The J gene is TRBJ2-5, the V gene TRBV20-1; 9 bases are shared with TRBD1. There are 15 residues in the CDR3. Looked up from germline, CDR1 is DFQATT and CDR2 is SNEGSKA (reference sequence). V shed 3 bases, J shed 7 bases, and the junction held 12 bases outside the gene matches. DNA of the CDR3: TGCAGTGCTAGTCGCGGCGGGACAGGGAGTGGGACCCAGTACTTC. This sequence encodes CSASRGGTGSGTQYF.

V and J are TRBV20-1 and TRBJ2-3; 11 bases agree with TRBD2. The CDR3 covers 14 residues. Trimming cost V 7 bases and J 6 bases; bases outside gene matches: 9. The germline gives CDR1 DFQATT, CDR2 SNEGSKA (reference sequence). The CDR3 coding sequence is TGCAGTGGCGTGCTAGCGGGGGGAGTGGATACGCAGTATTTT. Amino acids: CSGVLAGGVDTQYF.

The J gene is TRBJ2-1, the V gene TRBV7-4; 8 bases line up with TRBD2. V lost 4 bases to trimming and J lost 12 bases; unmatched junction nucleotides: 2. CDR3 length equals 11 residues. CDR1 SGHVT and CDR2 SQSDAQ come from the germline V gene. The CDR3 sequence is CASSSGGGQFF. CDR3 nucleotide sequence: TGTGCCAGCAGCTCCGGGGGGGGGCAGTTCTTC.

This clonotype showed up many times. The V and J genes are TRBV11-2 and TRBJ1-1; 7 bases agree with TRBD1. This CDR3 has 17 residues. Germline loops: CDR1 SGHAT, CDR2 FQNNGV. V trimming: 4 bases; J trimming: 1 base; junction bases outside the gene matches: 12. The CDR3 reads CASSSVGQRRPNTEAFF. The DNA of the CDR3 is TGTGCCAGCAGCTCCGTGGGACAGCGTAGACCGAACACTGAAGCTTTCTTT.

V is TRBV19 and J is TRBJ1-5, with TRBD1 as a possible D gene (5 bases). The length of the CDR3 is 14 residues. The germline V gene encodes CDR1 LNHDA and CDR2 SQIVND (reference sequence). Trimming pared 7 bases from V and 3 bases from J, leaving 13 bases between. The CDR3 protein is CASTSGTTNQPQHF. CDR3 coding DNA: TGTGCCAGTACCTCTGGGACTACCAATCAGCCCCAGCATTTT.

This clonotype was seen more than once but under ten times. The rearrangement links TRBV12-3 or TRBV12-4 to TRBJ2-3; 8 bases are shared with TRBD2. This CDR3 is 16 amino acids long. Unmatched junction bases numbered 8, after V lost 3 bases and J lost 3 bases. CDR3 nucleotides: TGTGCCAGCAGTTTGACCGGGGGGGGGGAAACAGATACGCAGTATTTT. Its translation: CASSLTGGGETDTQYF.

This clonotype was detected a few times. V usage is TRBV29-1 and J usage is TRBJ2-1, with 9 bases matching TRBD1. This CDR3 has 15 amino acids. The germline gives CDR1 SQVTM, CDR2 ANQGSEA. With V trimmed by 0 bases and J by 9 bases, 9 bases remained unmatched. As DNA, the CDR3 is TGCAGCGTTGAAGATTTTCACAGGGGGCGCGGTGAGCAGTTCTTC. This codes for CSVEDFHRGRGEQFF.

The V call is TRBV28, the J call TRBJ1-5; TRBD1 matches at 8 bases. Looked up from germline, CDR1 is MDHEN and CDR2 is SYDVKM. The CDR3 covers 15 residues. The junction had 6 bases not matched to a gene; V was cut back by 1 base and J by 7 bases. CDR3 bases: TGTGCCAGCAGTTTATCAGACAGGGGAGGGCAGCCCCAGCATTTT. It specifies CASSLSDRGGQPQHF.

This clonotype was seen a few times. V gene TRBV7-9 combines with J gene TRBJ1-2; D is possibly TRBD1 (6 bases). CDR3 length: 15 residues. V gave up 0 bases and J gave up 5 bases, with 13 bases separating them. Germline V gene lookup returns CDR1 SEHNR and CDR2 FQNEAQ (reference sequence). This CDR3 reads CASSLAGGAPYGYTF. In DNA, the CDR3 is TGTGCCAGCAGCTTAGCGGGGGGGGCCCCATATGGCTACACCTTC.

The sample holds a few counts of this clonotype. The V gene is TRBV12-3 or TRBV12-4, the J gene TRBJ1-5; D is unresolved. V was clipped by 3 bases and J by 0 bases, with 12 bases between them. The CDR3 contains 16 residues. The CDR3 is CASSFGTWDSNQPQHF. The CDR3 coding sequence is TGTGCCAGCAGTTTTGGAACTTGGGATAGCAATCAGCCCCAGCATTTT.

As to this clonotype: Since a much larger clone is just one base distant, this may be a read error. This chain uses TRBV7-2 with TRBJ2-7; unclear D gene. Per germline, CDR1 SGHTA and CDR2 FQGNSA. The CDR3 is 14 amino acids. The CDR3 protein is CVSSSSYGSYEQYF. Written as DNA, the CDR3 is TGTGTCAGCAGCTCCAGCTACGGCTCCTACGAGCAGTACTTC.

This rearrangement joins TRBV4-3 to TRBJ1-1; no reliable D call. The CDR3 contains 15 residues. CDR1 and CDR2 (germline): LGHNA, YSLEER. V dropped 0 bases and J dropped 0 bases, with 8 bases sitting between them. CDR3 amino acids: CASSQESQLNTEAFF. In DNA form, the CDR3 reads TGCGCCAGCAGCCAAGAGTCCCAGTTGAACACTGAAGCTTTCTTT.

This sequence joins TRBV5-4 and TRBJ2-3, with D unresolved. The CDR3 sequence is 16 residues long. Germline CDR1 reads SGHNT; CDR2 reads YYREEE (reference sequence). V was clipped by 4 bases and J by 3 bases, with 18 bases between them. In DNA form, the CDR3 reads TGTGCCAGCAGCGTCCGAGACTCGCTCGCGACAGATACGCAGTATTTT. Protein product: CASSVRDSLATDTQYF. The full variable domain, with the rest looked up from reference TRBV5-4 and TRBJ2-3, is ETGVTQSPTHLIKTRGQQVTLRCSSQSGHNTVSWYQQALGQGPQFIFQYYREEENGRGNFPPRFSGLQFPNYSSELNVNALELDDSALYLCASSVRDSLATDTQYFGPGTRLTVL.

This clonotype was observed a few times. Given a much more abundant clone one base away, this may be a read error. This chain connects TRBV11-2 to TRBJ2-7, with D uncertain. The CDR3 runs 12 residues. CDR1 is SGHAT, CDR2 FQNNGV, per germline. The V and J ends lost 3 bases and 0 bases respectively, with 3 bases between them. The CDR3 DNA reads TGTGCCAGCAGCTTCTTCTCCTACGAGCAGTACTTC. Its translation: CASSFFSYEQYF.

The chain employs TRBV19 and TRBJ1-5; TRBD1 might be the D (6 bases). There are 17 residues in the CDR3. Germline V CDR1 and CDR2: LNHDA, SQIVND (reference sequence). The germline V and J ends were trimmed by 0 bases and 4 bases, with 16 bases remaining between them. The CDR3 loop reads CASSIDSLRGANQPQHF. Here the CDR3 DNA reads TGTGCCAGTAGTATAGATTCTCTGCGGGGGGCGAATCAGCCCCAGCATTTT.